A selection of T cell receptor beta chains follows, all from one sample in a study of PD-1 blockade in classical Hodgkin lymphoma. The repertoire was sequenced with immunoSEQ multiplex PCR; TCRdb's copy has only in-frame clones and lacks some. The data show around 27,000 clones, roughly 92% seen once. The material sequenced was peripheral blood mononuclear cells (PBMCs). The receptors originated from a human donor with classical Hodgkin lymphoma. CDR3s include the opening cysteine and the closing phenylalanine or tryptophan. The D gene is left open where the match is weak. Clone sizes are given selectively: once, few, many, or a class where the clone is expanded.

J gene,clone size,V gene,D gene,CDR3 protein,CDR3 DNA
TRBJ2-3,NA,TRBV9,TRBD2,CASSLSSGPYTDTQYF,TGTGCCAGCAGCCTCTCTAGCGGGCCCTACACAGATACGCAGTATTTT
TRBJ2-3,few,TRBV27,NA,CASSIWWWDTQYF,TGTGCCAGCAGTATCTGGTGGTGGGATACGCAGTATTTT
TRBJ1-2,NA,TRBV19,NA,CASSIDIVGPITNYGYTF,TGTGCCAGTAGTATAGATATTGTGGGACCGATAACGAACTATGGCTACACCTTC
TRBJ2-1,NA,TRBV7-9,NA,CASSRTYAGLAHYNEQFF,TGTGCCAGCAGCCGCACTTATGCCGGCCTAGCGCACTACAATGAGCAGTTCTTC
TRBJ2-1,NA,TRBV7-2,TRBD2,CASSPRLAGENEQFF,TGTGCCAGCAGCCCCCGACTAGCGGGAGAGAATGAGCAGTTCTTC
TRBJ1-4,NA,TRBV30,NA,CAWRRLGANEKLFF,TGTGCCTGGAGGCGGCTTGGGGCTAATGAAAAACTGTTTTTT
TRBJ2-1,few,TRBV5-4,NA,CASSVTGKGEQFF,TGTGCCAGCAGCGTTACAGGGAAGGGTGAGCAGTTCTTC
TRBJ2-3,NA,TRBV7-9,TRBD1,CASSPGQGSDTQYF,TGTGCCAGCAGCCCCGGACAGGGATCAGATACGCAGTATTTT
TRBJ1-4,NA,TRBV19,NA,CATSDSATNEKLFF,TGTGCCACCTCCGACAGTGCAACTAATGAAAAACTGTTTTTT
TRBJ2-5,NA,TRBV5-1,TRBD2,CASSSLAGVEETQYF,TGCGCCAGCAGCTCCCTAGCGGGAGTGGAAGAGACCCAGTACTTC
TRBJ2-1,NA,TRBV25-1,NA,CASSPSGPNEQFF,TGTGCCAGCAGCCCGTCGGGACCCAATGAGCAGTTCTTC
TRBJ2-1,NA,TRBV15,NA,CATSIHPVSYNEQFF,TGTGCCACCAGCATTCACCCGGTCTCCTACAATGAGCAGTTCTTC
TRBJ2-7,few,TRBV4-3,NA,CASSQHQGAEQYF,TGCGCCAGCAGCCAACACCAGGGCGCCGAGCAGTACTTC
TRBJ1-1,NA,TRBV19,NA,CASSLGHPSEAFF,TGTGCCAGTAGTCTAGGACATCCAAGTGAAGCTTTCTTT
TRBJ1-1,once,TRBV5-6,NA,CASSLGGGTEAFF,TGTGCCAGCAGCTTGGGGGGTGGCACTGAAGCTTTCTTT
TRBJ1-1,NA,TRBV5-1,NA,CASSLDILNTEAFF,TGCGCCAGCAGCTTGGACATTTTGAACACTGAAGCTTTCTTT
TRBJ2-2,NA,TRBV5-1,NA,CASSLADTGELFF,TGCGCCAGCAGCTTGGCTGACACCGGGGAGCTGTTTTTT
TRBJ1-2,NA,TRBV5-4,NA,CASSSGTPLGYTF,TGTGCCAGCAGCTCCGGGACACCTCTTGGCTACACCTTC
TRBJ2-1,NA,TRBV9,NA,CASSLEMRPYNEQFF,TGTGCCAGCAGCCTTGAGATGCGCCCCTACAATGAGCAGTTCTTC
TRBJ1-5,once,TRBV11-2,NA,CASSAGGGGQPQHF,TGTGCCAGCAGCGCGGGAGGGGGTGGTCAGCCCCAGCATTTT
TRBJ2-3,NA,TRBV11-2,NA,CASSRNTDTQYF,TGTGCCAGCAGCCGAAACACAGATACGCAGTATTTT
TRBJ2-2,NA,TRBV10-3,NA,CAISPGSDTGELFF,TGTGCCATCAGCCCGGGGTCGGACACCGGGGAGCTGTTTTTT
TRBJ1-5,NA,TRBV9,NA,CASSVDAGTGPQHF,TGTGCCAGCAGCGTAGATGCGGGGACGGGGCCCCAGCATTTT
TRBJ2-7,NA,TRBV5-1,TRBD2,CASSPGTSGTYEQYF,TGCGCCAGCAGCCCGGGGACTAGCGGGACCTACGAGCAGTACTTC
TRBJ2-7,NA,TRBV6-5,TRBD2,CASRAGTRAYEQYF,TGTGCCAGCAGAGCCGGGACTAGAGCCTACGAGCAGTACTTC
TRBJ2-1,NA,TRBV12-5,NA,CASGLIYTSSYNEQFF,TGTGCTAGTGGTTTGATCTACACTAGCTCCTACAATGAGCAGTTCTTC
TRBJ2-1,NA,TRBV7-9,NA,CARGIISGNEQFF,TGTGCCAGGGGAATAATAAGCGGCAATGAGCAGTTCTTC
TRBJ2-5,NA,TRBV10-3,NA,CAIGRLEETQYF,TGTGCCATCGGTCGGCTAGAAGAGACCCAGTACTTC
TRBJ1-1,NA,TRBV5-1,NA,CASSPQTENTEAFF,TGCGCCAGCAGCCCCCAAACAGAGAACACTGAAGCTTTCTTT
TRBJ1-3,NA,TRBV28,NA,CASSFFRNTIYF,TGTGCCAGCAGTTTTTTCAGAAACACCATATATTTT
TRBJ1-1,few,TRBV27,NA,CASRLGTEAFF,TGTGCCAGCAGACTAGGCACTGAAGCTTTCTTT
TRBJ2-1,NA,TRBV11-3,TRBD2,CASSAGLAHKRGEQFF,TGTGCCAGCAGCGCGGGACTAGCCCACAAAAGGGGTGAGCAGTTCTTC
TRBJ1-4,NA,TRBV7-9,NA,CASSLWQSTTNEKLFF,TGTGCCAGCAGCCTTTGGCAGAGTACAACTAATGAAAAACTGTTTTTT
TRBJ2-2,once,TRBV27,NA,CASKYTGTFTGELFF,TGTGCCAGCAAATACACCGGGACTTTCACCGGGGAGCTGTTTTTT
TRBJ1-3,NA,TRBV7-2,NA,CASSPGRATGNTIYF,TGTGCCAGCAGCCCGGGCAGGGCTACTGGAAACACCATATATTTT
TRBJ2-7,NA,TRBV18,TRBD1,CASSPDRVGEQYF,TGTGCCAGCTCACCGGACAGGGTCGGCGAGCAGTACTTC
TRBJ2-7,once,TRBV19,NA,CASSHGSTYSYEQYF,TGTGCCAGTAGCCATGGGTCAACATATTCCTACGAGCAGTACTTC
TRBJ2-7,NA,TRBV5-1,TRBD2,CASSLVDGSGLSEQYF,TGCGCCAGCAGCTTGGTCGACGGTAGCGGGTTAAGCGAGCAGTACTTC
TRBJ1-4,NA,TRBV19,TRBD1,CASSISGQSNEKLFF,TGTGCCAGTAGTATTTCGGGACAGTCTAATGAAAAACTGTTTTTT
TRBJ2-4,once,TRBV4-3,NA,CASSQDSALAKNIQYF,TGCGCCAGCAGCCAAGATAGTGCATTAGCCAAAAACATTCAGTACTTC
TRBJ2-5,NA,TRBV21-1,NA,CASSKVRPQYF,TGTGCCAGCAGCAAAGTCAGGCCCCAGTACTTC
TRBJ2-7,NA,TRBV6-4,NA,CARGGGSSYEQYF,TGTGCCAGAGGGGGCGGGAGCTCCTACGAGCAGTACTTC
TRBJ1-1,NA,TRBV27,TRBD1,CASSPGTGAEAFF,TGTGCCAGCAGTCCGGGGACAGGGGCTGAAGCTTTCTTT
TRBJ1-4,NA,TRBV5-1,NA,CASSWGGGGEKLFF,TGCGCCAGCAGCTGGGGCGGGGGTGGTGAAAAACTGTTTTTT
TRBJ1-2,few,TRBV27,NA,CTSKPRDTLPNYGYTF,TGTACCAGCAAGCCCCGGGACACCCTTCCTAACTATGGCTACACCTTC
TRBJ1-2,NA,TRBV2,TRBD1,CASSGTGNYGYTF,TGTGCCAGCAGCGGGACAGGGAACTATGGCTACACCTTC
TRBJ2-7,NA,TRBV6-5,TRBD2,CASSYGGLAESYEQYF,TGTGCCAGCAGTTACGGAGGACTAGCGGAATCCTACGAGCAGTACTTC
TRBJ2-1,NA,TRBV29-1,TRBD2,CSVEDLASGTYNEQFF,TGCAGCGTTGAGGACCTGGCTAGCGGGACATACAATGAGCAGTTCTTC
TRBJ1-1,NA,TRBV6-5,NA,CASSSGTPNTEAFF,TGTGCCAGCAGCTCCGGAACACCGAACACTGAAGCTTTCTTT
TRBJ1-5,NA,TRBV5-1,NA,CASSRNPDQPQHF,TGCGCCAGCAGCCGTAACCCTGATCAGCCCCAGCATTTT